The present T cell receptor beta chain was sequenced within a study of blood T cell repertoires in COVID-19. Overall study context: From the United States, Italy and Spain came samples of acute and convalescent COVID-19. Sources were T cells, B-cell-depleted T cells, or PBMCs; the material itself was cDNA or gDNA.

The germline CDR1 and CDR2 sequences are SGDLS and YYNGEE. CDR3 size: 15 residues. The V end was cut by 0 bases, the J end by 4 bases, with 13 bases between. Sequencing used immunoSEQ multiplex PCR; TCRdb keeps in-frame clones, though not all of them. This table has 30,000 to 50,000 clones, 60% to 85% appearing once. This receptor was identified in a man between 65 and 85 years old with acute or convalescent COVID-19. This chain links TRBV9 with TRBJ1-2; possibly TRBD1 for D (6 bases). The sequenced sample was peripheral blood. In DNA form, the CDR3 reads TGTGCCAGCAGCGTAGCTGGACAGCCACTCTATGGCTACACCTTC. It yields the protein CASSVAGQPLYGYTF. The variable domain in full, with the rest retrieved from reference TRBV9 and TRBJ1-2, is DSGVTQTPKHLITATGQRVTLRCSPRSGDLSVYWYQQSLDQGLQFLIQYYNGEERAKGNILERFSAQQFPDLHSELNLSSLELGDSALYFCASSVAGQPLYGYTFGSGTRLTVV.